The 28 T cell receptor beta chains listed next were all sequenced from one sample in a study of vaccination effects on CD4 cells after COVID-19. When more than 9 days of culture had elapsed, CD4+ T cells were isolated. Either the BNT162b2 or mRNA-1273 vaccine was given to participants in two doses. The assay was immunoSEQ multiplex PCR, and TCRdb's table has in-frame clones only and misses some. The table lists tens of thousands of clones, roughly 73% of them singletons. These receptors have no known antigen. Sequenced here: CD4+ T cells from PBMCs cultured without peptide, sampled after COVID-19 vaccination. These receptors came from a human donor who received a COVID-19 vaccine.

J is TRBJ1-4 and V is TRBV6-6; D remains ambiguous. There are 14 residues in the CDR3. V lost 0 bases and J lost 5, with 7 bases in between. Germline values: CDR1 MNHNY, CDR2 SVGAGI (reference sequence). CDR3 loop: CASSYSFGNEKLFF. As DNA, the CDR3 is TGTGCCAGCAGTTACTCTTTCGGGAATGAAAAACTGTTTTTT.

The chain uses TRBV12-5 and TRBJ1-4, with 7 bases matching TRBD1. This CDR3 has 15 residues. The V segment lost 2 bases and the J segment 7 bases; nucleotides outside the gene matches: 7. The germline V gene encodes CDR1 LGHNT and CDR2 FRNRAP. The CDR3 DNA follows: TGTGCTAGTGGTTTGAACAGGGGAGGGGGTGAAAAACTGTTTTTT. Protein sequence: CASGLNRGGGEKLFF.

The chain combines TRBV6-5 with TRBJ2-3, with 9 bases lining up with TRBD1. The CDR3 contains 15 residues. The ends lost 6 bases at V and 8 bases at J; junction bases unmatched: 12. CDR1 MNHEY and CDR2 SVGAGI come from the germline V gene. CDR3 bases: TGTGCCAGCAGGACACCCGGGACAGGGTTTACTACGCAGTATTTT. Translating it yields CASRTPGTGFTTQYF.

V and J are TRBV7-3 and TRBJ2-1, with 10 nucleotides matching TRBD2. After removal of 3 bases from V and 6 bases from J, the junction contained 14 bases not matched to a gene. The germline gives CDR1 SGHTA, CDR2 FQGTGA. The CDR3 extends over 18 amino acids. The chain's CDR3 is CASSFKSPGSSGGNEQFF. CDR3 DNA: TGTGCCAGCAGCTTTAAATCGCCCGGGTCTAGCGGGGGCAATGAGCAGTTCTTC.

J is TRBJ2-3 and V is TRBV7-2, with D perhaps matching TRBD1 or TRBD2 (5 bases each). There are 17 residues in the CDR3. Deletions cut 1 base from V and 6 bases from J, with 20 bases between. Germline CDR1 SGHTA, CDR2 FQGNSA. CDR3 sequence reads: CASSLGDRAPMSDTQYF. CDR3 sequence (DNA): TGTGCCAGCAGCTTAGGGGACCGGGCCCCGATGTCGGATACGCAGTATTTT. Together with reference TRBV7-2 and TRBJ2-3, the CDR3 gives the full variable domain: GAGVSQSPSNKVTEKGKDVELRCDPISGHTALYWYRQSLGQGLEFLIYFQGNSAPDKSGLPSDRFSAERTGGSVSTLTIQRTQQEDSAVYLCASSLGDRAPMSDTQYFGPGTRLTVL.

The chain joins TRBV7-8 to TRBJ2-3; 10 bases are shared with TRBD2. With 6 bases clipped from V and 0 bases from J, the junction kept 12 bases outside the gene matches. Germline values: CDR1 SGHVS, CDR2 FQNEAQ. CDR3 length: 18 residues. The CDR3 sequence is CASRSTSGTWSSTDTQYF. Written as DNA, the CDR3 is TGTGCCAGCAGATCCACTAGCGGGACGTGGTCTAGCACAGATACGCAGTATTTT.

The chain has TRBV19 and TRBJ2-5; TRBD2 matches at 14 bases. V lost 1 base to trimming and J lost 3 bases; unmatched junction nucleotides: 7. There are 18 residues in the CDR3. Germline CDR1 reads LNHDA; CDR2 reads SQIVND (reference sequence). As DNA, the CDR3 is TGTGCCAGTAGTATAGGACTAGCGGGGGGGCCCCGCGAAGAGACCCAGTACTTC. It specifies CASSIGLAGGPREETQYF.

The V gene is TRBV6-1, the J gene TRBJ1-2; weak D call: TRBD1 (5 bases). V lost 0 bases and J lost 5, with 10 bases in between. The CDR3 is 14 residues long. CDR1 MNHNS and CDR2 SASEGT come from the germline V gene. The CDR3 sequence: CASSEAGGGYGYTF. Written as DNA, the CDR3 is TGTGCCAGCAGTGAAGCGGGGGGTGGGTATGGCTACACCTTC.

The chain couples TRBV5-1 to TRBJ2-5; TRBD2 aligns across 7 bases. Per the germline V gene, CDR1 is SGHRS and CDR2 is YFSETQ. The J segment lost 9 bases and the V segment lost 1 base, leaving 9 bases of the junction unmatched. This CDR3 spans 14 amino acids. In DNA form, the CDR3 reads TGCGCCAGCAGCTTGACCGGGGGGTTGACGGCCCAGTACTTC. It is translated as CASSLTGGLTAQYF.

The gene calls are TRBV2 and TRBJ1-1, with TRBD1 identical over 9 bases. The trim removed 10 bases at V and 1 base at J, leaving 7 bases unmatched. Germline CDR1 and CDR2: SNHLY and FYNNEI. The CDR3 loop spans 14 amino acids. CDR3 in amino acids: CATLRTGANTEAFF. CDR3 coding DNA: TGTGCCACCCTCCGGACAGGGGCGAACACTGAAGCTTTCTTT.

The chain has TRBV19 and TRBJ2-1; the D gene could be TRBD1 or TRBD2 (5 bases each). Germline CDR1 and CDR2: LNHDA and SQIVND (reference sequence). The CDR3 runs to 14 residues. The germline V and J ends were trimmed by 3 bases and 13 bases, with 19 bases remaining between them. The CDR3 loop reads CASSISKFLGDQFF. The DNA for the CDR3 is TGTGCCAGTAGTATTTCCAAGTTTTTGGGGGACCAGTTCTTC.

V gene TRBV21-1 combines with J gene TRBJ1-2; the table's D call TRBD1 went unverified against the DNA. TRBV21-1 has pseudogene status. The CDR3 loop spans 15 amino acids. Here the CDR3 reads CASSKVFGHNYGYTF. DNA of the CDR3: TGTGCCAGCAGCAAAGTTTTTGGGCATAACTATGGCTACACCTTC.

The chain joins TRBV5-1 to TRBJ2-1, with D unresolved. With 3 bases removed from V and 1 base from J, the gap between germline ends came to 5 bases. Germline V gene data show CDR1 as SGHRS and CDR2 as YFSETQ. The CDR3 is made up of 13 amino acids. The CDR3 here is CASSWDSYNEQFF. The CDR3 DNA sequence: TGCGCCAGCAGCTGGGATTCCTACAATGAGCAGTTCTTC.

DNA for the CDR3: TGTGCCAGCAGCGCGGCGGGGCTCACTGAAGCTTTCTTT. Translated: CASSAAGLTEAFF. The chain carries TRBV9 and TRBJ1-1; D perhaps matches TRBD1 (5 bases). Germline values: CDR1 SGDLS, CDR2 YYNGEE. Between the trimmed V and J ends, which lost 3 bases and 4 bases, there was a span of 10 bases. The length of the CDR3 is 13 residues.

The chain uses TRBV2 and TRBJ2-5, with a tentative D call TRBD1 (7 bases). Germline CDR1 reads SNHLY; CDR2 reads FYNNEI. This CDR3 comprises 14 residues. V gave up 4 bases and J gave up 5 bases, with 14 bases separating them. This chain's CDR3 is CASSGGGGRETQYF. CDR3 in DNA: TGTGCCAGCAGTGGAGGAGGGGGCAGGGAGACCCAGTACTTC.

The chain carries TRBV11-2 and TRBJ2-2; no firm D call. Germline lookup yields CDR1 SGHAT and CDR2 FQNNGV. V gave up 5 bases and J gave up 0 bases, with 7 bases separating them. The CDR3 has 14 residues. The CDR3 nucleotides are TGTGCCAGCAGCCCTCCGGCGAACACCGGGGAGCTGTTTTTT. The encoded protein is CASSPPANTGELFF.

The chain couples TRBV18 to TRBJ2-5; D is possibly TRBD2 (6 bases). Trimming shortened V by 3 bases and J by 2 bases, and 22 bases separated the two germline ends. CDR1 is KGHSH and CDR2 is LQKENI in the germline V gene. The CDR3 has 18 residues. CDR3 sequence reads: CASSPHGPGVTIQETQYF. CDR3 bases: TGTGCCAGCTCACCGCACGGGCCGGGAGTAACTATACAAGAGACCCAGTACTTC. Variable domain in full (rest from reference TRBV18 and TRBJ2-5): NAGVMQNPRHLVRRRGQEARLRCSPMKGHSHVYWYRQLPEEGLKFMVYLQKENIIDESGMPKERFSAEFPKEGPSILRIQQVVRGDSAAYFCASSPHGPGVTIQETQYFGPGTRLLVL.

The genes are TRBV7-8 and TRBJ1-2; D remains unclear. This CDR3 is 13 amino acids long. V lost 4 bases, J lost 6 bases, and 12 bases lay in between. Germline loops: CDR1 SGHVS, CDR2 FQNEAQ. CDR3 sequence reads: CASSWGGSDGYTF. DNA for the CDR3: TGTGCCAGCAGCTGGGGAGGTAGCGATGGCTACACCTTC. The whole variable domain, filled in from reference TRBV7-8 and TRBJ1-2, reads GAGVSQSPRYKVAKRGQDVALRCDPISGHVSLFWYQQALGQGPEFLTYFQNEAQLDKSGLPSDRFFAERPEGSVSTLKIQRTQQEDSAVYLCASSWGGSDGYTFGSGTRLTVV.

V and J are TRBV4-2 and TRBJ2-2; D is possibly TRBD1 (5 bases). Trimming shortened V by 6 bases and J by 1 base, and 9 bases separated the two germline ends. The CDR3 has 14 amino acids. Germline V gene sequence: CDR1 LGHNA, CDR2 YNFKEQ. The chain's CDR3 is CASRLTGNTGELFF. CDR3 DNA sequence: TGTGCCAGCAGGCTAACAGGGAACACCGGGGAGCTGTTTTTT.

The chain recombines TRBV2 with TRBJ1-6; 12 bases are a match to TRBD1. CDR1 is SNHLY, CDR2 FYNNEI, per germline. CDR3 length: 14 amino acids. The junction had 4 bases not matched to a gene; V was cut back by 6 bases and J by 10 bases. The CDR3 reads CASRGDRGRSPLHF. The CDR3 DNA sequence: TGTGCCAGCAGGGGGGACAGGGGGCGGTCACCCCTCCACTTT.

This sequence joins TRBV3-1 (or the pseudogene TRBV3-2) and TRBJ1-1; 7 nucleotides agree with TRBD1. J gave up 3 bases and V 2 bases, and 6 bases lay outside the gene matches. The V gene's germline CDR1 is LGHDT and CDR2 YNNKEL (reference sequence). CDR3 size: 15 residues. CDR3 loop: CASSQFAQGYTEAFF. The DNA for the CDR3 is TGTGCCAGCAGCCAATTCGCACAGGGGTACACTGAAGCTTTCTTT.

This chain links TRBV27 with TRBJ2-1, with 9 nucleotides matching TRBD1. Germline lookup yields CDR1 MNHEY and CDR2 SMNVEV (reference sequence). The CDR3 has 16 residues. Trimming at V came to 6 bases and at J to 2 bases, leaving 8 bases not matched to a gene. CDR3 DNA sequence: TGTGCCAGCAGCTCCCTGACAGGGGGTACCTACAATGAGCAGTTCTTC. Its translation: CASSSLTGGTYNEQFF.

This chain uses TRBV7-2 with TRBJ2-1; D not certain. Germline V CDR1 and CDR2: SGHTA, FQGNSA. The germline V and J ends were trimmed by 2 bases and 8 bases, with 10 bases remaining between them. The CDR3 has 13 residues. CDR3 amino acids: CASSLQIGDEQFF. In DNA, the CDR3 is TGTGCCAGCAGCTTACAGATTGGGGATGAGCAGTTCTTC.

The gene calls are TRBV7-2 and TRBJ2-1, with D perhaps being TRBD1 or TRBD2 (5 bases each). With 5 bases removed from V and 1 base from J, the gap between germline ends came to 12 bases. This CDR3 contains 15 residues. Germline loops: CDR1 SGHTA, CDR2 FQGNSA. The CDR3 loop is CASSLGTVSYNEQFF. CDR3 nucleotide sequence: TGTGCCAGCAGCCTGGGGACCGTTTCCTACAATGAGCAGTTCTTC.

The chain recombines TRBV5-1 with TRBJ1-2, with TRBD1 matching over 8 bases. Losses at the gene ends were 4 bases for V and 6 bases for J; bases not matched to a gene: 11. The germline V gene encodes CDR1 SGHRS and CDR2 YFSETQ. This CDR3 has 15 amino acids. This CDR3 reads CASSLIWTGIHGYTF. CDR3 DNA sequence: TGCGCCAGCAGCCTGATTTGGACAGGGATACATGGCTACACCTTC.

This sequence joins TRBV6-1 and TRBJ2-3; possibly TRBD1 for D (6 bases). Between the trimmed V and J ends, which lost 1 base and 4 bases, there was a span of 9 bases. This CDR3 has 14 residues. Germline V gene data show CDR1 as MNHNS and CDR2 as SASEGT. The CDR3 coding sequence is TGTGCCAGCAGTGAAGTCAGGGGCGCAGATACGCAGTATTTT. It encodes CASSEVRGADTQYF.

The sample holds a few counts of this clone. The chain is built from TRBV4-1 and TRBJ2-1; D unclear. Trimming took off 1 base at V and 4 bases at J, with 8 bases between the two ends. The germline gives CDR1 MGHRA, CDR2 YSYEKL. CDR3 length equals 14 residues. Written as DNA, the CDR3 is TGCGCCAGCAGCCAAGTAGGTTTTTACAATGAGCAGTTCTTC. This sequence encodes CASSQVGFYNEQFF.

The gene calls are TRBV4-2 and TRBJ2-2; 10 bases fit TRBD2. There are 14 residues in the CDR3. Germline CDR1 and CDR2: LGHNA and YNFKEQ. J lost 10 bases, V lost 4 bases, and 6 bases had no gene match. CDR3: CASSPKRGGLELFF. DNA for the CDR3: TGTGCCAGCAGCCCGAAGCGGGGGGGCCTGGAGCTGTTTTTT.